A selection of T cell receptor beta chains follows, all from one sample in a study of blood T cell repertoires in COVID-19. Clones were sequenced by immunoSEQ multiplex PCR, and TCRdb holds only the in-frame ones, with some missing. The sample shows around 80,000 clones, approximately 80% of them seen only once. Sequencing was done on a sample of peripheral blood. The receptors here all came from a human donor in a cohort sampled during active COVID-19. Each CDR3 is given without its conserved first and last residue. Fields, in order: clone size, CDR3 length, J gene, V gene, CDR3 protein. Clone size is given for some rows only: seen once, a few or many times, or a class if the clone is expanded.

clone_size: -
cdr3_length: 9
j_call: TRBJ2-7
v_call: TRBV29-1
cdr3_aa: SVEDRDRVY

clone_size: -
cdr3_length: 13
j_call: TRBJ1-2
v_call: TRBV19
cdr3_aa: ASSRGSSSNYGYT

clone_size: -
cdr3_length: 13
j_call: TRBJ1-5
v_call: TRBV28
cdr3_aa: ASSQGDSPNQPQH

clone_size: -
cdr3_length: 13
j_call: TRBJ2-5
v_call: TRBV9
cdr3_aa: ASSVAGGGGETQY

clone_size: few
cdr3_length: 9
j_call: TRBJ1-2
v_call: TRBV5-1
cdr3_aa: ASGNRDGYT

clone_size: -
cdr3_length: 14
j_call: TRBJ2-3
v_call: TRBV3-1/TRBV3-2
cdr3_aa: ASSLRRDLSTDTQY

clone_size: few
cdr3_length: 13
j_call: TRBJ1-2
v_call: TRBV7-8
cdr3_aa: ASGRTGTANYGYT

clone_size: -
cdr3_length: 17
j_call: TRBJ1-1
v_call: TRBV5-1
cdr3_aa: ASSLGIAVRTGRNTEAF

clone_size: -
cdr3_length: 11
j_call: TRBJ1-6
v_call: TRBV29-1
cdr3_aa: SVAWGDNSPLH

clone_size: -
cdr3_length: 12
j_call: TRBJ1-2
v_call: TRBV5-6
cdr3_aa: ASSSGQNSYGYT

clone_size: -
cdr3_length: 12
j_call: TRBJ1-4
v_call: TRBV24-1
cdr3_aa: ATSDPKEGEKLF

clone_size: once
cdr3_length: 11
j_call: TRBJ2-3
v_call: TRBV5-6
cdr3_aa: ASSFDSTDTQY

clone_size: -
cdr3_length: 13
j_call: TRBJ2-3
v_call: TRBV18
cdr3_aa: ASSPPGLGTDTQY

clone_size: -
cdr3_length: 16
j_call: TRBJ2-4
v_call: TRBV4-1
cdr3_aa: ASSQEGLEGSTKNIQY

clone_size: -
cdr3_length: 12
j_call: TRBJ2-5
v_call: TRBV9
cdr3_aa: ASSVGTVQETQY

clone_size: -
cdr3_length: 11
j_call: TRBJ2-1
v_call: TRBV6-6
cdr3_aa: ASSNLGQSEQF

clone_size: few
cdr3_length: 12
j_call: TRBJ1-1
v_call: TRBV11-2
cdr3_aa: ASSHRTAVTEAF

clone_size: -
cdr3_length: 13
j_call: TRBJ1-3
v_call: TRBV18
cdr3_aa: ASSPRTGPGNTIY

clone_size: few
cdr3_length: 14
j_call: TRBJ2-5
v_call: TRBV28
cdr3_aa: ASGTSGGASGETQY

clone_size: -
cdr3_length: 11
j_call: TRBJ1-6
v_call: TRBV27
cdr3_aa: ATRQILNSPLH

clone_size: -
cdr3_length: 16
j_call: TRBJ1-2
v_call: TRBV7-9
cdr3_aa: ASSLKMGAGGALYGYT

clone_size: -
cdr3_length: 14
j_call: TRBJ1-2
v_call: TRBV6-6
cdr3_aa: ASRMSEQGALDGYT

clone_size: -
cdr3_length: 16
j_call: TRBJ2-5
v_call: TRBV27
cdr3_aa: ASSLWARLAGVVETQY

clone_size: -
cdr3_length: 13
j_call: TRBJ1-2
v_call: TRBV7-3
cdr3_aa: ASSFQPGQPYGYT

clone_size: -
cdr3_length: 11
j_call: TRBJ2-3
v_call: TRBV29-1
cdr3_aa: TGTLSSTDTQY

clone_size: -
cdr3_length: 12
j_call: TRBJ1-3
v_call: TRBV7-2
cdr3_aa: ASSSQVSGNTIY

clone_size: few
cdr3_length: 13
j_call: TRBJ1-1
v_call: TRBV4-1
cdr3_aa: ASSQVGTANTEAF

clone_size: -
cdr3_length: 13
j_call: TRBJ2-7
v_call: TRBV5-4
cdr3_aa: ASSLGGQGHYEQY

clone_size: -
cdr3_length: 12
j_call: TRBJ2-7
v_call: TRBV11-1
cdr3_aa: ASSPRTGNYEQY

clone_size: -
cdr3_length: 11
j_call: TRBJ1-2
v_call: TRBV5-8
cdr3_aa: ASSLQGNYGYT

clone_size: once
cdr3_length: 9
j_call: TRBJ2-5
v_call: TRBV5-1
cdr3_aa: ASSQQETQY

clone_size: -
cdr3_length: 12
j_call: TRBJ1-5
v_call: TRBV21-1
cdr3_aa: ASSKGGASQPQH

clone_size: few
cdr3_length: 13
j_call: TRBJ1-5
v_call: TRBV27
cdr3_aa: ASSLEAVSNQPQH

clone_size: -
cdr3_length: 14
j_call: TRBJ2-3
v_call: TRBV7-3
cdr3_aa: ASSLATSGSTDTQY

clone_size: few
cdr3_length: 13
j_call: TRBJ1-5
v_call: TRBV6-2/TRBV6-3
cdr3_aa: ASTPRGLSNQPQH

clone_size: -
cdr3_length: 13
j_call: TRBJ2-2
v_call: TRBV6-5
cdr3_aa: ASSPGLAGIGELF

clone_size: few
cdr3_length: 14
j_call: TRBJ2-2
v_call: TRBV27
cdr3_aa: ASSPRDRGFLEELF

clone_size: -
cdr3_length: 13
j_call: TRBJ1-1
v_call: TRBV9
cdr3_aa: ASSSRDRGYTEAF

clone_size: -
cdr3_length: 17
j_call: TRBJ1-1
v_call: TRBV19
cdr3_aa: ASSIAPFSITWRNTEAF

clone_size: -
cdr3_length: 14
j_call: TRBJ2-5
v_call: TRBV7-8
cdr3_aa: ASSLNGRMVQETQY

clone_size: once
cdr3_length: 13
j_call: TRBJ1-1
v_call: TRBV5-5
cdr3_aa: ASSPRASREGEAF

clone_size: -
cdr3_length: 12
j_call: TRBJ2-7
v_call: TRBV6-1
cdr3_aa: ASSERQAEAEQY

clone_size: -
cdr3_length: 10
j_call: TRBJ2-1
v_call: TRBV27
cdr3_aa: ASSVGGNEQF

clone_size: -
cdr3_length: 10
j_call: TRBJ2-1
v_call: TRBV2
cdr3_aa: ASSEGVREQF

clone_size: -
cdr3_length: 13
j_call: TRBJ2-1
v_call: TRBV5-1
cdr3_aa: ASSLEAGAYNEQF

clone_size: few
cdr3_length: 13
j_call: TRBJ1-5
v_call: TRBV6-5
cdr3_aa: ASSRTGGNNQPQH

clone_size: -
cdr3_length: 10
j_call: TRBJ2-1
v_call: TRBV20-1
cdr3_aa: SASSSSGEQF

clone_size: -
cdr3_length: 14
j_call: TRBJ2-3
v_call: TRBV11-2
cdr3_aa: ASSSLAGGPTDTQY

clone_size: -
cdr3_length: 11
j_call: TRBJ2-2
v_call: TRBV11-2
cdr3_aa: ASSLGATGELF

clone_size: -
cdr3_length: 16
j_call: TRBJ2-1
v_call: TRBV28
cdr3_aa: ASSLEGGGVTFYNEQF

clone_size: -
cdr3_length: 11
j_call: TRBJ1-2
v_call: TRBV5-1
cdr3_aa: ASSAGQFYGYT

clone_size: -
cdr3_length: 11
j_call: TRBJ1-2
v_call: TRBV12-3/TRBV12-4
cdr3_aa: ASSTMSKGGYT

clone_size: -
cdr3_length: 12
j_call: TRBJ1-1
v_call: TRBV10-3
cdr3_aa: AIRPGQLGTEAF

clone_size: once
cdr3_length: 13
j_call: TRBJ2-5
v_call: TRBV6-5
cdr3_aa: AGTRGQAQKETQY

clone_size: -
cdr3_length: 11
j_call: TRBJ2-4
v_call: TRBV19
cdr3_aa: ASRDRGLNIQY